This T cell receptor (beta chain) was found in a study of radiotherapy plus CTLA-4 blockade in lung cancer. Trimming cost V 2 bases and J 4 bases; bases outside gene matches: 14. Germline V gene sequence: CDR1 SNHLY, CDR2 FYNNEI. The CDR3 sequence is 18 residues long. Assay used: immunoSEQ multiplex PCR; TCRdb lists only in-frame clones, some missing. The top ten hold roughly a tenth of the sample, which has some 70,000 clones, 79% seen once. Chemo-refractory metastatic non-small-cell lung cancer patients were treated with focal radiation plus CTLA-4 blockade with ipilimumab. Material: peripheral blood, obtained from a patient treated with radiotherapy plus ipilimumab. The rearrangement uses TRBV2 and TRBJ1-2, with TRBD1 identical over 9 bases. This receptor was obtained from a human donor with non-small cell lung cancer who had a complete response to radiotherapy plus ipilimumab. Written as DNA, the CDR3 is TGTGCCAGCAGTGAAAATAGTTTGGTGGGACAGGGCACCTATGGCTACACCTTC. Translated: CASSENSLVGQGTYGYTF.